This T cell receptor beta chain was sequenced during a study of T cells after yellow fever vaccination. Across the whole study: For low cell numbers, libraries were made with SMART-Seq v4 Ultra Low Input.

TCRdb independently ran MiXCR on the 5' RACE reads; one entry per CDR3 protein. The repertoire holds about 340,000 distinct CDR3 sequences, with almost 4% as singletons. Germline trimming cut 2 bases from V and 8 bases from J; bases unmatched to any gene: 2. The V gene's germline CDR1 is DFQATT and CDR2 SNEGSKA (reference sequence). This CDR3 region has 12 residues. This clonotype was found many times. The V gene is TRBV20-1, the J gene TRBJ1-4; 7 nucleotides agree with TRBD1. This sequence was found in a man in his late teens or twenties who received the YFV17D yellow fever vaccine. This material consisted of PBMCs, taken 5 days after the yellow fever booster vaccination. CDR3 sequence: CSARLQGEKLFF. CDR3 nucleotide sequence: TGCAGTGCTAGATTACAGGGGGAAAAACTGTTTTTT.